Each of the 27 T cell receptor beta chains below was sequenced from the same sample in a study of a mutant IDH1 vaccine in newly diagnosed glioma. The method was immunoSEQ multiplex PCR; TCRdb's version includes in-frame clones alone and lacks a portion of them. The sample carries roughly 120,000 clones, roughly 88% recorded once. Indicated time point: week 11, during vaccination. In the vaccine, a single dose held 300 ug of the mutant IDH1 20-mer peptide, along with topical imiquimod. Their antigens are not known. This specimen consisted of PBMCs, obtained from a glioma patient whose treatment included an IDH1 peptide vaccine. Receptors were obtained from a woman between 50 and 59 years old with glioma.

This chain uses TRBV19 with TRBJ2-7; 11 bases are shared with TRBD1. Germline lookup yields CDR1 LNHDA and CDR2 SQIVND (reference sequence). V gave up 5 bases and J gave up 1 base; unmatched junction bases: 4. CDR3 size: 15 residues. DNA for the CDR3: TGTGCCAGTAGTCTAGGACAGGGGGCATCCTACGAGCAGTACTTC. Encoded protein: CASSLGQGASYEQYF.

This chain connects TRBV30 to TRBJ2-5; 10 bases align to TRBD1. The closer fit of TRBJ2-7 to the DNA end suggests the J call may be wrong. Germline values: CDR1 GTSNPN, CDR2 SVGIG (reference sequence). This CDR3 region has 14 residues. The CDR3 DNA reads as TGTGCCTGGGACTACGACAGGGGGCCAAACGAGCAGTACTTC. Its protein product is CAWDYDRGPNEQYF.

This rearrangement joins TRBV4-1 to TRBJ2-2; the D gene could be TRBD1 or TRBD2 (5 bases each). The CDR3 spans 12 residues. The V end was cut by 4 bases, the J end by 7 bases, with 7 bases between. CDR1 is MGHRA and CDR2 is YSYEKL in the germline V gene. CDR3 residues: CASSRGVGELFF. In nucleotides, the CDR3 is TGCGCCAGCAGCCGAGGGGTCGGGGAGCTGTTTTTT.

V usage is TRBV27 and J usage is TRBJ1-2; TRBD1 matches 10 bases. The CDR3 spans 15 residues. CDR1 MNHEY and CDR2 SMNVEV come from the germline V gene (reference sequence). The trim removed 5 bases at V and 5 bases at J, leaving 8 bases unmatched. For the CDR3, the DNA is TGTGCCAGCAGTCCAGGGACAGGGGCTGGGTATGGCTACACCTTC. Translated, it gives CASSPGTGAGYGYTF.

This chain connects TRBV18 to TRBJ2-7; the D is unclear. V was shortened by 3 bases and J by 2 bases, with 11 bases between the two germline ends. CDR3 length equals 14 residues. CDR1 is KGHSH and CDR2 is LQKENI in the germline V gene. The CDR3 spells CASSPGTAAYEQYF. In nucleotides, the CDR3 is TGTGCCAGCTCACCTGGTACGGCCGCCTACGAGCAGTACTTC.

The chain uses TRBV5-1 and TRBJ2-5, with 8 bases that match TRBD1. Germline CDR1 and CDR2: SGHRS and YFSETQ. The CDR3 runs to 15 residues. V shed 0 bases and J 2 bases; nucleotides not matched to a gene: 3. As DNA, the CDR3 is TGCGCCAGCAGCTTGGGGAGGACAGGGCAAGAGACCCAGTACTTC. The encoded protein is CASSLGRTGQETQYF.

CDR3 sequence reads: CASSVEQKESSGNTIYF. The CDR3 DNA follows: TGTGCCAGCAGCGTAGAACAAAAGGAATCCTCTGGAAACACCATATATTTT. This chain links TRBV9 with TRBJ1-3; the D is unclear. The germline gives CDR1 SGDLS, CDR2 YYNGEE. Trimming cost V 0 bases and J 0 bases, with 13 bases left between them. This CDR3 has 17 amino acids.

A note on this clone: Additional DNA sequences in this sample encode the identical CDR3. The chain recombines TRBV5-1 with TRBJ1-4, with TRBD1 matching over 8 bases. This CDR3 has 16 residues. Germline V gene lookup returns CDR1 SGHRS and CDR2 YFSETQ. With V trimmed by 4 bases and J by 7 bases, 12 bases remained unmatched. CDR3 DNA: TGCGCCAGCAGCCAAGGACAGGGTGCTATACGTGAAAAACTGTTTTTT. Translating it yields CASSQGQGAIREKLFF.

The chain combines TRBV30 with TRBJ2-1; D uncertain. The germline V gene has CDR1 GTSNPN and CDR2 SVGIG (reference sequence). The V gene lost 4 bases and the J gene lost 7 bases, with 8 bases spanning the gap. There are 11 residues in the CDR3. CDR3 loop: CAWTQWNEQFF. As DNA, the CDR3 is TGTGCCTGGACCCAGTGGAATGAGCAGTTCTTC.

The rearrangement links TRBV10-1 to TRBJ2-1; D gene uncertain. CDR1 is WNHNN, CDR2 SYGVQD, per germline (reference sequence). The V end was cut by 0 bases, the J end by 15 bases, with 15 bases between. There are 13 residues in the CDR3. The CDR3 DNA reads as TGCGCCAGCAGTGAGTCGTCCATCGGATTCAGGTTCTTC. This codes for CASSESSIGFRFF.

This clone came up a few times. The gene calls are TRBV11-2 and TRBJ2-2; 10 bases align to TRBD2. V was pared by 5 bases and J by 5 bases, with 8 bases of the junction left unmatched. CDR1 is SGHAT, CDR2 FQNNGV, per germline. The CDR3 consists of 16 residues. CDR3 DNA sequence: TGTGCCAGCAGCGCAGGACTAGCGGAAGGTACCGGGGAGCTGTTTTTT. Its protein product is CASSAGLAEGTGELFF.

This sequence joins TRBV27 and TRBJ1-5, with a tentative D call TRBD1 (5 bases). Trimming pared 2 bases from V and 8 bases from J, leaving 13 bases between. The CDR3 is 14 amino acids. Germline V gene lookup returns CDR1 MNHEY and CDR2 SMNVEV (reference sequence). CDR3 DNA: TGTGCCAGCAGTTTAGTCTGGGGGTGGGAGCCCCAGCATTTT. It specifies CASSLVWGWEPQHF.

CDR3 in amino acids: CASAGLAGVGSYNEQFF. Written as DNA, the CDR3 is TGTGCCAGCGCGGGACTAGCGGGAGTGGGTTCCTACAATGAGCAGTTCTTC. The chain uses TRBV27 and TRBJ2-1; 14 bases map to TRBD2. In germline, CDR1 is MNHEY, CDR2 SMNVEV (reference sequence). The ends lost 8 bases at V and 1 base at J; junction bases unmatched: 7. The CDR3 has 17 residues.

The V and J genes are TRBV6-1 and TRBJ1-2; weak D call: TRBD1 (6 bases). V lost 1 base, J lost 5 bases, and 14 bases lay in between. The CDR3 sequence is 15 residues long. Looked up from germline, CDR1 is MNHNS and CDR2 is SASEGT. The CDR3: CASSEGTGRRYGYTF. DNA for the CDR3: TGTGCCAGCAGTGAAGGAACAGGGCGAAGGTATGGCTACACCTTC.

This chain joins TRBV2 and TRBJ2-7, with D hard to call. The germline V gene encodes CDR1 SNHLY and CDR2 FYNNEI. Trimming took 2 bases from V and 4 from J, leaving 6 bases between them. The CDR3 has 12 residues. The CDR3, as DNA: TGTGCCAGCAGTGAATGGAGATACGAGCAGTACTTC. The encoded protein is CASSEWRYEQYF.

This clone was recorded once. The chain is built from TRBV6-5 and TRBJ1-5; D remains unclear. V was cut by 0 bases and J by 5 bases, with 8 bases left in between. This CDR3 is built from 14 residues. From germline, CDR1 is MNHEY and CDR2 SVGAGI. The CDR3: CASSYSNGDQPQHF. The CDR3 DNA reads TGTGCCAGCAGTTACTCGAACGGAGATCAGCCCCAGCATTTT.

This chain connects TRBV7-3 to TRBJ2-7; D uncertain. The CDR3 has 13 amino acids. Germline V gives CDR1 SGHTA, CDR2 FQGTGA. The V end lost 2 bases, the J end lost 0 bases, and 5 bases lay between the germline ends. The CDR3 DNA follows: TGTGCCAGCAGCTTAGGGTACTCCTACGAGCAGTACTTC. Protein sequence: CASSLGYSYEQYF.

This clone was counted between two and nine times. The CDR3 here is CASSGRLTGELFF. As DNA, the CDR3 is TGTGCCAGCAGTGGAAGACTCACCGGGGAGCTGTTTTTT. The chain joins TRBV6-1 to TRBJ2-2; no clear D gene. The CDR3 runs 13 residues. Trimming shortened V by 4 bases and J by 4 bases, and 7 bases separated the two germline ends. Germline values: CDR1 MNHNS, CDR2 SASEGT.

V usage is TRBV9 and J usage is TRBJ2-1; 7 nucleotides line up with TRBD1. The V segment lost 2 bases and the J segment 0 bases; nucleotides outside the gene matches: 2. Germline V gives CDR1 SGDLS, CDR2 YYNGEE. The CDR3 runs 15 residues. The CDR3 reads CASSVTGSSYNEQFF. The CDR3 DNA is TGTGCCAGCAGCGTGACAGGGAGCTCCTACAATGAGCAGTTCTTC.

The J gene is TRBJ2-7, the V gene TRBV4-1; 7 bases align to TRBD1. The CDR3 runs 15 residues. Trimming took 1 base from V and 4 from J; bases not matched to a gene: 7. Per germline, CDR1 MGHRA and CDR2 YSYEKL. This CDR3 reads CASSQAHRGLYEQYF. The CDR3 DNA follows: TGCGCCAGCAGCCAAGCCCATAGGGGGCTGTACGAGCAGTACTTC.

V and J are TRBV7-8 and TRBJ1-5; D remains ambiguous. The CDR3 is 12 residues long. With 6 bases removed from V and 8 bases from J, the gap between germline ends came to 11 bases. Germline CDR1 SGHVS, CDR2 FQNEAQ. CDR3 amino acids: CASSFGPEPQHF. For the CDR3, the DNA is TGTGCCAGCAGTTTTGGTCCCGAGCCCCAGCATTTT.

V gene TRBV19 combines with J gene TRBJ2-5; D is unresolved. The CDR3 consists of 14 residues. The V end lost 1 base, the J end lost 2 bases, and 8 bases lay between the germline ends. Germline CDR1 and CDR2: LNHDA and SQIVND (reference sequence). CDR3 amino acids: CASSIVGPQETQYF. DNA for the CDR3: TGTGCCAGTAGTATAGTAGGCCCGCAAGAGACCCAGTACTTC.

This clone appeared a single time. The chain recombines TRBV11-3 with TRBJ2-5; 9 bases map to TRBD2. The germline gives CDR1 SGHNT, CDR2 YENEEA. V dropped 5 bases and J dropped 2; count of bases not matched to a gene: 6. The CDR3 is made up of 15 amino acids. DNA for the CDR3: TGTGCCAGCAGCGGCGGGACTAGCACGCAAGAGACCCAGTACTTC. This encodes CASSGGTSTQETQYF.

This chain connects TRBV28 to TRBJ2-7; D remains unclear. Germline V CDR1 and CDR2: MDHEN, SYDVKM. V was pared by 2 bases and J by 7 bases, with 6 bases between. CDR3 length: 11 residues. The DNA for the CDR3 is TGTGCCAGCAGTTTAATGGGGGAGCAGTACTTC. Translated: CASSLMGEQYF.

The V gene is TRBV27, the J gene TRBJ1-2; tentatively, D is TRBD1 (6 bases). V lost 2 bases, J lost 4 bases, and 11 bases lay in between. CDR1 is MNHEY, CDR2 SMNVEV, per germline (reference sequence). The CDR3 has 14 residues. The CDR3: CASSLNRDGYGYTF. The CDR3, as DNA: TGTGCCAGCAGTTTAAACAGGGACGGCTATGGCTACACCTTC.

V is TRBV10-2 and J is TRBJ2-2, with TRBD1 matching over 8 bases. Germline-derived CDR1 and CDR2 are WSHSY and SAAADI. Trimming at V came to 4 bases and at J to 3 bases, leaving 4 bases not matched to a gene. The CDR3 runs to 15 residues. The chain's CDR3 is CASSGRTGHTGELFF. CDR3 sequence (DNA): TGCGCCAGCAGTGGGCGGACAGGGCACACCGGGGAGCTGTTTTTT.

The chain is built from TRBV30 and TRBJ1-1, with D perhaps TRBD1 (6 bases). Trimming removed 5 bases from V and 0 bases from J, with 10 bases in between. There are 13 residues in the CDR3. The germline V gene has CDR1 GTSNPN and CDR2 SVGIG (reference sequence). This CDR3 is CAWGGALNTEAFF. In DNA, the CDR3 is TGTGCCTGGGGGGGGGCCCTGAACACTGAAGCTTTCTTT.